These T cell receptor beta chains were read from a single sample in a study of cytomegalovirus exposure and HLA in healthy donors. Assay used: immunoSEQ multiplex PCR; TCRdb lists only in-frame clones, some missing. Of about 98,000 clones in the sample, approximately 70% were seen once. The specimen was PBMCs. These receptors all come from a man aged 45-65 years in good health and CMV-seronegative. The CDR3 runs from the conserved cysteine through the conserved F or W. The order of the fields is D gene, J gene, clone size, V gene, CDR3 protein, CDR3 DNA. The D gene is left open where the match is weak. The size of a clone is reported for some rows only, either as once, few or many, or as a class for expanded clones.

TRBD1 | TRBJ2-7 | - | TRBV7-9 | CASSLGQTSSSYEQYF | TGTGCCAGCAGCTTGGGACAGACCTCGTCCTCCTACGAGCAGTACTTC
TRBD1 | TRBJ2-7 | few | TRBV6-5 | CASSFGQGASSYEQYF | TGTGCCAGCAGTTTCGGACAGGGCGCGAGCTCCTACGAGCAGTACTTC
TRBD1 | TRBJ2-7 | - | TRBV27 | CASSPGTGRVDEQYF | TGTGCCAGCAGTCCGGGGACAGGGAGGGTCGACGAGCAGTACTTC
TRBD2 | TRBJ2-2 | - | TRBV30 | CAWTPTDGSGRAGELFF | TGTGCCTGGACTCCCACGGATGGTAGCGGGAGAGCCGGGGAGCTGTTTTTT
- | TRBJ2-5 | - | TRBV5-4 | CASSLGRAGKQETQYF | TGTGCCAGCAGCTTGGGTCGGGCGGGGAAACAAGAGACCCAGTACTTC
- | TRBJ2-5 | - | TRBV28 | CASSLDLRPQETQYF | TGTGCCAGCAGTCTAGACCTTAGACCCCAAGAGACCCAGTACTTC
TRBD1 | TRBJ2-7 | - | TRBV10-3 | CAISELDRGYEQYF | TGTGCCATCAGTGAGCTGGACAGGGGCTACGAGCAGTACTTC
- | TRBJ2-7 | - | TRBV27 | CASRGTPTYEQYF | TGTGCCAGCCGGGGAACCCCGACCTACGAGCAGTACTTC
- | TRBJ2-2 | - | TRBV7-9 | CASSLPVGELFF | TGTGCCAGCAGCTTACCCGTCGGGGAGCTGTTTTTT
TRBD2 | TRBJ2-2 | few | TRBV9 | CASSLSSGSVAGELFF | TGTGCCAGCAGCCTCTCTAGCGGGAGCGTAGCCGGGGAGCTGTTTTTT
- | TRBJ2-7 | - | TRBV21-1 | CASSKESPQDYEQYF | TGTGCCAGCAGCAAAGAGTCGCCGCAGGACTACGAGCAGTACTTC
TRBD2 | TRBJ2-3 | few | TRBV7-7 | CASSSTSGGADTQYF | TGTGCTAGCAGCTCGACTAGCGGGGGGGCAGATACGCAGTATTTT
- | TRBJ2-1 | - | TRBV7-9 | CASSPNDRTAYNEQFF | TGTGCCAGCAGCCCCAATGACAGGACGGCCTACAATGAGCAGTTCTTC
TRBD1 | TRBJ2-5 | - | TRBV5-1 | CASSSTGGQETQYF | TGCGCCAGCAGCTCGACAGGGGGTCAAGAGACCCAGTACTTC
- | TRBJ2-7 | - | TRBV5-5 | CASSSGRTIYEQYF | TGTGCCAGCAGCAGCGGACGGACGATTTACGAGCAGTACTTC
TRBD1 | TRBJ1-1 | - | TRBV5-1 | CASSPGTAGGNTEAFF | TGCGCCAGCAGCCCCGGGACAGCGGGCGGGAACACTGAAGCTTTCTTT
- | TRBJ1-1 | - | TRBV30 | CAWSRTDTKNTEAFF | TGTGCCTGGAGTAGGACTGACACCAAGAACACTGAAGCTTTCTTT
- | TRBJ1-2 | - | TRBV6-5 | CASTRGGAGYTF | TGTGCCAGCACCCGGGGGGGGGCGGGATACACCTTC
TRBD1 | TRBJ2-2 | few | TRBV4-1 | CASSPRTGGNTGELFF | TGCGCCAGCAGCCCCCGGACAGGGGGAAACACCGGGGAGCTGTTTTTT
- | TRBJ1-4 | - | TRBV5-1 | CASSLGGGRNEKLFF | TGCGCCAGCAGCTTGGGTGGCGGCCGTAATGAAAAACTGTTTTTT
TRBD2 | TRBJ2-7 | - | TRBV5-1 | CASSFLPGLDSYEQYF | TGCGCCAGCAGCTTCCTCCCGGGACTAGATTCCTACGAGCAGTACTTC
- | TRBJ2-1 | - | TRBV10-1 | CASSGSQEVFGSYNEQFF | TGCGCCAGCAGTGGATCCCAGGAGGTTTTTGGCTCCTACAATGAGCAGTTCTTC
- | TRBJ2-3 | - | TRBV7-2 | CASNLQGDTQYF | TGTGCCAGCAACCTACAGGGTGATACGCAGTATTTT
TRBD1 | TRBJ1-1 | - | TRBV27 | CASTLGQGSRNTEAFF | TGTGCCAGCACCCTGGGACAGGGGTCTAGGAACACTGAAGCTTTCTTT
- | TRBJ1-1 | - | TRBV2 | CASSDRWNTEAFF | TGTGCCAGCAGTGACCGGTGGAACACTGAAGCTTTCTTT
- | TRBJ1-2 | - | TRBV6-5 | CASSTGFYGYTF | TGTGCCAGCAGTACAGGCTTCTATGGCTACACCTTC
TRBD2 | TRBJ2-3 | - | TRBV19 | CASSILGSGGAVGATQYF | TGTGCCAGTAGTATACTAGGAAGCGGGGGGGCGGTGGGTGCCACGCAGTATTTT
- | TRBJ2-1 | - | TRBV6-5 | CASSYSRTSYNEQFF | TGTGCCAGCAGTTACTCTAGAACCTCCTACAATGAGCAGTTCTTC